The rows below give T cell receptor beta chains drawn from one sample of a study of radiotherapy plus CTLA-4 blockade in lung cancer. Sequenced by immunoSEQ multiplex PCR; TCRdb stores in-frame clones only, minus some. The sample holds about 90,000 clones, around 86% seen once. The sample in question was peripheral blood, obtained from a patient treated with radiotherapy plus ipilimumab. The receptors derive from a human donor with non-small cell lung cancer that progressed on radiotherapy plus ipilimumab. The CDR3 runs from the conserved cysteine through the conserved F or W. A D gene is named only where the DNA matches it firmly. Clone size appears in some rows only: once, few, many, or a class for an expanded clone.

J gene	D gene	clone size	V gene	CDR3 protein	CDR3 DNA
TRBJ2-3	-	-	TRBV2	CASNSGSLDTQYF	TGTGCCAGCAACTCGGGGAGTTTGGATACGCAGTATTTT
TRBJ2-3	TRBD2	-	TRBV2	CASRRLAGISDTQYF	TGTGCCAGCAGGAGACTAGCGGGGATTTCAGATACGCAGTATTTT
TRBJ1-1	-	-	TRBV9	CASSVDLQNTEAFF	TGTGCCAGCAGCGTAGATCTACAGAACACTGAAGCTTTCTTT
TRBJ2-2	TRBD2	-	TRBV4-3	CASSQVLGGAAGELFF	TGCGCCAGCAGCCAAGTTCTGGGAGGGGCAGCGGGGGAGCTGTTTTTT
TRBJ1-6	-	-	TRBV19	CASSIGSGLGVNSPLHF	TGTGCCAGTAGTATTGGGTCGGGCCTCGGGGTTAATTCACCCCTCCACTTT
TRBJ1-1	TRBD1	-	TRBV5-4	CASSSTGLGTEAFF	TGTGCCAGCAGCTCGACAGGGTTGGGCACTGAAGCTTTCTTT
TRBJ1-1	TRBD1	-	TRBV5-1	CASSSGGGETEAFF	TGCGCCAGCAGCTCGGGAGGGGGCGAGACTGAAGCTTTCTTT
TRBJ2-7	-	once	TRBV7-9	CASSPSLVSEQYF	TGTGCCAGCAGCCCGTCGCTAGTTTCCGAGCAGTACTTC
TRBJ1-1	-	few	TRBV2	CASTVSRGTEAFF	TGTGCCAGCACCGTCAGCAGGGGCACTGAAGCTTTCTTT
TRBJ1-1	TRBD1	-	TRBV19	CASIMGQGAGTEAFF	TGTGCCAGTATCATGGGACAGGGGGCTGGCACTGAAGCTTTCTTT
TRBJ1-3	-	-	TRBV7-9	CASSLGVGRLENTIYF	TGTGCCAGCAGCTTAGGGGTAGGGAGGTTGGAAAACACCATATATTTT
TRBJ2-7	-	-	TRBV9	CASSVGWTLEGQYF	TGTGCCAGCAGCGTAGGGTGGACCCTCGAGGGGCAGTACTTC
TRBJ2-7	-	few	TRBV7-9	CASSLAGPYEQYF	TGTGCCAGCAGCTTGGCCGGCCCCTACGAGCAGTACTTC
TRBJ1-6	TRBD1	-	TRBV5-1	CASSLLGVTGEARNSPLHF	TGCGCCAGCAGCTTGTTAGGGGTGACAGGGGAAGCCAGGAATTCACCCCTCCACTTT
TRBJ2-7	-	-	TRBV11-2	CASSVSPGIPYEQYF	TGTGCCAGCAGCGTAAGTCCGGGTATCCCCTACGAGCAGTACTTC
TRBJ2-6	-	-	TRBV14	CASSPPGLGGANVLTF	TGTGCCAGCAGCCCACCGGGCCTAGGGGGGGCCAACGTCCTGACTTTC
TRBJ2-7	-	-	TRBV7-3	CASSLSQGLEQYF	TGTGCCAGCAGCTTAAGCCAAGGCCTAGAGCAGTACTTC
TRBJ2-5	-	-	TRBV5-1	CASSSGQQETQYF	TGCGCCAGCAGCTCGGGACAACAAGAGACCCAGTACTTC
TRBJ2-3	-	once	TRBV19	CATGSELSTDTQYF	TGTGCCACTGGCAGTGAATTAAGCACAGATACGCAGTATTTT
TRBJ1-3	-	-	TRBV11-2	CASSLVYSGDGDTIYF	TGTGCCAGCAGCTTAGTGTACTCTGGGGATGGTGACACCATATATTTT
TRBJ2-1	-	-	TRBV7-2	CASSLGQPHNEQFF	TGTGCCAGCAGCTTAGGACAACCACACAATGAGCAGTTCTTC
TRBJ2-3	-	-	TRBV28	CASSRRPSTDTQYF	TGTGCCAGCAGCAGACGGCCGAGCACAGATACGCAGTATTTT
TRBJ2-7	-	few	TRBV30	CAWSHSLGEQYF	TGTGCCTGGAGCCATTCCTTGGGGGAGCAGTACTTC
TRBJ2-2	TRBD1	-	TRBV30	CAWSGGDRGLTGELFF	TGTGCCTGGAGTGGGGGAGACAGGGGTTTAACCGGGGAGCTGTTTTTT
TRBJ2-2	TRBD1	-	TRBV7-9	CASSWSGGRGTGELFF	TGTGCCAGCAGCTGGTCAGGGGGAAGAGGCACCGGGGAGCTGTTTTTT
TRBJ2-6	-	once	TRBV28	CASSKGGSGANVLTF	TGTGCCAGCAGCAAAGGGGGCTCTGGGGCCAACGTCCTGACTTTC
TRBJ1-3	TRBD1	-	TRBV6-5	CASRRGTGGNTIYF	TGTGCCAGCAGGCGAGGGACAGGGGGAAACACCATATATTTT
TRBJ1-1	-	-	TRBV5-4	CASSTLGGWNTEAFF	TGTGCCAGCAGCACTCTGGGGGGTTGGAACACTGAAGCTTTCTTT
TRBJ2-7	-	-	TRBV4-3	CASSIGLGITYEQYF	TGCGCCAGCAGCATAGGACTGGGGATCACCTACGAGCAGTACTTC
TRBJ2-7	TRBD2	-	TRBV5-1	CASSLGGGATYEQYF	TGCGCCAGCAGCTTGGGGGGGGGAGCCACCTACGAGCAGTACTTC
TRBJ1-5	-	-	TRBV6-6	CASTQDKNQPQHF	TGTGCCAGCACCCAGGACAAAAATCAGCCCCAGCATTTT
TRBJ1-1	-	-	TRBV5-4	CASSFAYRTEAFF	TGTGCCAGCAGCTTTGCCTATCGCACTGAAGCTTTCTTT
TRBJ1-2	TRBD1	-	TRBV5-1	CASSWDSGKASNYGYTF	TGCGCCAGCAGCTGGGACAGCGGCAAGGCATCTAACTATGGCTACACCTTC
TRBJ2-6	-	-	TRBV6-5	CASSDWSSGANVLTF	TGTGCCAGCAGTGACTGGAGCTCTGGGGCCAACGTCCTGACTTTC
TRBJ2-7	TRBD1	-	TRBV10-3	CAISGRQGSSYEQYF	TGTGCCATCAGTGGCCGACAGGGGAGCTCCTACGAGCAGTACTTC
TRBJ2-3	TRBD2	-	TRBV5-1	CASSLGASGSTDTQYF	TGCGCCAGCAGCTTGGGGGCTAGCGGTAGCACAGATACGCAGTATTTT
TRBJ1-1	TRBD1	-	TRBV4-1	CASSPDREDTEAFF	TGCGCCAGCAGCCCTGACAGGGAGGACACTGAAGCTTTCTTT
TRBJ1-1	TRBD1	-	TRBV11-2	CASSLEGQGDTEAFF	TGTGCCAGCAGCTTAGAGGGACAGGGGGACACTGAAGCTTTCTTT
TRBJ1-6	TRBD1	-	TRBV7-2	CASSYGTASSPLHF	TGTGCCAGCAGTTACGGGACAGCCTCTTCACCCCTCCACTTT
TRBJ2-7	-	-	TRBV5-1	CASSFGAGGYEQYF	TGCGCCAGCAGCTTCGGAGCCGGAGGGTACGAGCAGTACTTC
TRBJ2-2	-	once	TRBV5-5	CASSLAAGELFF	TGTGCCAGCAGCTTGGCTGCCGGGGAGCTGTTTTTT
TRBJ1-1	-	once	TRBV19	CASSRGSGMNTEAFF	TGTGCCAGTAGTAGGGGCAGCGGCATGAACACTGAAGCTTTCTTT
TRBJ2-2	-	once	TRBV6-1	CASSSKEGGTGELFF	TGTGCCAGCAGTTCAAAGGAGGGAGGCACCGGGGAGCTGTTTTTT